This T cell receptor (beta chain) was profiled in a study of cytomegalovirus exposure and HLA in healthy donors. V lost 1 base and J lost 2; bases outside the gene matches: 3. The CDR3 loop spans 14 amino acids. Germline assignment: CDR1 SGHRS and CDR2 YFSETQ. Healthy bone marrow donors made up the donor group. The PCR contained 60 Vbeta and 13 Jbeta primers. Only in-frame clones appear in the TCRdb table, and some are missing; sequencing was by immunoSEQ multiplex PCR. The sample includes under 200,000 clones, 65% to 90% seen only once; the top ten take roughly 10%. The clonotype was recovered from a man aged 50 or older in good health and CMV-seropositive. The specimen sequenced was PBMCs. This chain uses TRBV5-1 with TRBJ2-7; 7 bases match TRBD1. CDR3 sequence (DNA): TGCGCCAGCAGCTTGAGGGGGCCCCCCTACGAGCAGTACTTC. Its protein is CASSLRGPPYEQYF.